The source of this TCR beta chain is a study of T-cell memory formation after mild COVID-19. 5'RACE, which relied on constant-segment primers, yielded TCR alpha and TCR beta cDNA libraries carrying sample barcodes and UMIs. Using its own MiXCR run on the 5' RACE reads, TCRdb lists one record per CDR3 protein. The sample comprises fewer than 550,000 distinct CDR3 sequences, roughly 20% of which are singletons, and around 9.2% rests with the top ten. There are a few counts of this clonotype. Germline values: CDR1 SGHRS, CDR2 YFSETQ. This CDR3 has 14 amino acids. Trimming stripped 0 bases from V and 2 bases from J, with 9 bases between.

What was sequenced was PBMCs or a T cell subset sorted from them (not recorded which). The chain employs TRBV5-1 and TRBJ2-7; the D gene is possibly TRBD1 (5 bases). This clonotype was obtained from an adult woman who had mild COVID-19 (a few samples of this study predate the infection). Cell type and time point are not known. In DNA, the CDR3 is TGCGCCAGCAGCTTGGGCGCAGGGCCCTACGAGCAGTACTTC. Amino acids: CASSLGAGPYEQYF.